Below, one TCR beta chain is given with its context. Antigen specificity is unknown. This specimen belongs to a study of cytomegalovirus exposure and HLA in healthy donors. Study findings and constraints: It is likely that the observed cluster of highly shared sequence variants was a sequencing artifact.

With 60 Vbeta and 13 Jbeta primers, the PCR was carried out. Here immunoSEQ multiplex PCR was the method, and the copy in TCRdb shows in-frame clones only, minus some. This table lists about 140,000 clones. Germline CDR1 and CDR2: MNHNY and SVGAGI (reference sequence). The ends lost 6 bases at V and 10 bases at J; junction bases unmatched: 12. The CDR3 extends over 15 amino acids. The TCR originated in a woman aged 18-30 years in good health and CMV-seronegative. The chain links TRBV6-6 to TRBJ2-1; 10 bases agree with TRBD2. The sequenced sample was PBMCs. This CDR3 is CASRPQLAGPGEQFF. DNA for the CDR3: TGTGCCAGCAGACCACAACTAGCGGGGCCAGGGGAGCAGTTCTTC.